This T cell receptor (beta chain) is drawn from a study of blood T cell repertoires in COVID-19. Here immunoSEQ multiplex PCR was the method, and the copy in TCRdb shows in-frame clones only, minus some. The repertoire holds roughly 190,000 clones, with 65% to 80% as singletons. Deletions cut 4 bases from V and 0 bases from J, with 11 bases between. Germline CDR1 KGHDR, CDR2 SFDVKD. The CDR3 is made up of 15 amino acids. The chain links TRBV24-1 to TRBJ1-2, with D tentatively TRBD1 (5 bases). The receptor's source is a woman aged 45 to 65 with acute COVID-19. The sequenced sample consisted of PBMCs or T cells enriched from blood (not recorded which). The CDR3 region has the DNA TGTGCCACCAGTGACCCAGGGAGGGCTAACTATGGCTACACCTTC. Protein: CATSDPGRANYGYTF.